The 24 T cell receptor beta chains reported below all come from one sample, sequenced in a study of regulatory T cells in long-lasting Graves disease. Both iRepertoire HTBI primers and Arm-PCR of CDR3 regions were used to build the TCR beta libraries. TCRdb fed the multiplex PCR reads into MiXCR, producing one record per CDR3 protein. Of about 240,000 distinct CDR3 sequences listed, roughly 21% are singletons. Stated time point: newly diagnosed GD, antithyroid drugs for less than 3 months. With RNA extracted from PBMCs as input, the TCR library was made. The sequences come from peripheral blood mononuclear cells (PBMCs), collected at new diagnosis, from a patient treated with antithyroid drugs. The receptors here all came from a female donor with Graves disease.

This clonotype was recorded many times. The CDR3 bases are TGTGCCAGCAGTTACCAACCTGCAAGGGGGCGCGAGTTCTCTCCCAAAAACATTCAGTACTTC. The encoded protein is CASSYQPARGREFSPKNIQYF. The chain joins TRBV6-5 to TRBJ2-4; 7 bases are a match to TRBD1. Germline trimming cut 2 bases from V and 2 bases from J; bases unmatched to any gene: 21. This CDR3 is built from 21 residues. CDR1 and CDR2 from the germline V gene are MNHEY and SVGAGI.

This clonotype was seen ten or more times. The V call is TRBV7-2, the J call TRBJ1-6; D is ambiguous. The length of the CDR3 is 12 residues. The V gene lost 5 bases and the J gene lost 7 bases, with 6 bases spanning the gap. In germline, CDR1 is SGHTA, CDR2 FQGNSA. In DNA form, the CDR3 reads TGTGCCAGCAGCGTCCGGAATTCACCCCTCCACTTT. It is translated as CASSVRNSPLHF.

The V and J genes are TRBV6-2 or TRBV6-3 and TRBJ2-7; D gene unclear. The ends were cut back, 2 bases at V and 3 bases at J, with 17 bases in the middle. This CDR3 spans 16 amino acids. Germline V CDR1 and CDR2: MNHEY, SVGEGT. This CDR3 is CASSYLFSSGIYEQYF. The CDR3 DNA is TGTGCCAGCAGTTACCTGTTTTCTTCAGGAATCTACGAGCAGTACTTC.

This clonotype was seen at least ten times. A much larger clone lies a single base off, so this may be a read error. The gene calls are TRBV2 and TRBJ2-7, with D possibly matching TRBD2 (5 bases). Germline V gene lookup returns CDR1 SNHLY and CDR2 FYNNEI. The CDR3 runs 14 residues. CDR3 sequence: CASSEWRVDYERYF. In DNA, the CDR3 is TGTGCCAGCAGTGAATGGCGGGTTGATTACGAGCGGTACTTC.

Details on this clonotype: Just one base apart from a much larger clone, this may be a read error. V gene TRBV7-3 combines with J gene TRBJ2-5; the D is unclear. V was pared by 1 base and J by 4 bases, with 7 bases between. The germline V gene has CDR1 SGHTA and CDR2 FQGTGA. The CDR3 is 13 amino acids. The CDR3 loop is CASSLSATETQYF. The CDR3 DNA sequence: TGTGCCAGCAGCTTAAGCGCCACAGAGACCCAGTACTTC. Complete variable domain (other parts from reference TRBV7-3 and TRBJ2-5): GAGVSQTPSNKVTEKGKYVELRCDPISGHTALYWYRQSLGQGPEFLIYFQGTGAADDSGLPNDRFFAVRPEGSVSTLKIQRTERGDSAVYLCASSLSATETQYFGPGTRLLVL.

There are many counts of this clonotype. The chain couples TRBV20-1 to TRBJ1-5, with 9 bases matching TRBD1. This CDR3 has 17 amino acids. The germline CDR1 and CDR2 sequences are DFQATT and SNEGSKA (reference sequence). Trimming removed 3 bases from V and 2 bases from J; junction bases left unmatched: 11. The DNA of the CDR3 is TGCAGTGCTAGCCCAGGGGGGACAGGGAACGGCAATCAGCCCCAGCATTTT. It encodes CSASPGGTGNGNQPQHF.

The genes are TRBV28 and TRBJ2-7; 10 nucleotides match TRBD2. In germline, CDR1 is MDHEN, CDR2 SYDVKM. Trimming at V came to 7 bases and at J to 3 bases, leaving 9 bases not matched to a gene. The CDR3 sequence is 15 residues long. The CDR3 loop reads CASKIRLAGNYEQYF. The CDR3 DNA reads TGTGCCAGCAAGATACGACTAGCGGGCAACTACGAGCAGTACTTC. The complete variable domain, with remaining parts taken from reference TRBV28 and TRBJ2-7, reads DVKVTQSSRYLVKRTGEKVFLECVQDMDHENMFWYRQDPGLGLRLIYFSYDVKMKEKGDIPEGYSVSREKKERFSLILESASTNQTSMYLCASKIRLAGNYEQYFGPGTRLTVT.

There are many counts of this clonotype. The chain recombines TRBV3-1 with TRBJ2-1; D is ambiguous. The CDR3 loop spans 14 amino acids. Germline CDR1 is LGHDT and CDR2 is YNNKEL (reference sequence). The V gene lost 0 bases and the J gene lost 6 bases, with 9 bases spanning the gap. The DNA for the CDR3 is TGTGCCAGCAGCCAAGATGCCCAGAGCAATGAGCAGTTCTTC. Translated, it gives CASSQDAQSNEQFF.

The chain links TRBV20-1 to TRBJ2-5; perhaps TRBD2 as D (5 bases). The V gene's germline CDR1 is DFQATT and CDR2 SNEGSKA (reference sequence). Deletions cut 3 bases from V and 1 base from J, with 12 bases between. This CDR3 region has 14 residues. The CDR3 region has the DNA TGCAGTGCTAGCGGGGATGGAGGCCAAGAGACCCAGTACTTC. This codes for CSASGDGGQETQYF.

CDR3 in amino acids: CASSHVKGAKAEAFF. The CDR3 DNA follows: TGCGCCAGCAGCCACGTGAAGGGGGCGAAGGCTGAAGCTTTCTTT. The genes are TRBV4-1 and TRBJ1-1; the match to TRBD1 covers 7 bases. Trimming removed 3 bases from V and 6 bases from J; junction bases left unmatched: 10. The CDR3 is made up of 15 amino acids. Germline V gene sequence: CDR1 MGHRA, CDR2 YSYEKL.

Only a few counts were recorded for this clonotype. The rearrangement links TRBV3-1 to TRBJ1-6, with D unresolved. CDR3 length: 13 residues. Germline V CDR1 and CDR2: LGHDT, YNNKEL (reference sequence). The V gene lost 3 bases and the J gene lost 8 bases, with 8 bases spanning the gap. The CDR3 here is CASSQRWDSPLHF. The CDR3 DNA follows: TGTGCCAGCAGCCAGAGGTGGGATTCACCCCTCCACTTT.

This clonotype was seen a handful of times. The chain recombines TRBV12-5 with TRBJ2-7; 14 bases map to TRBD2. V dropped 1 base and J dropped 4; count of bases not matched to a gene: 18. Germline CDR1 LGHNT, CDR2 FRNRAP. The CDR3 is 21 residues long. In nucleotides, the CDR3 is TGTGCTAGTGGTTTGGCCCCCTTGCCGGGACTAGCGGGAGTTGGCGTATACGAGCAGTACTTC. Its translation: CASGLAPLPGLAGVGVYEQYF.

This clonotype was counted at least ten times. The V gene is TRBV2, the J gene TRBJ2-5, with D possibly being TRBD2 (5 bases). Trimming removed 0 bases at V and 1 base at J, with 12 bases between. This CDR3 is built from 16 residues. The germline gives CDR1 SNHLY, CDR2 FYNNEI. This CDR3 is CASSEALGGGQETQYF. DNA for the CDR3: TGTGCCAGCAGTGAAGCGCTTGGCGGAGGCCAAGAGACCCAGTACTTC.

On this clonotype: A much larger clone lies a single base off, so this may be a read error. The rearrangement uses TRBV10-3 and TRBJ1-2; D gene ambiguous. Germline CDR1 reads ENHRY; CDR2 reads SYGVKD. The V end lost 4 bases, the J end lost 3 bases, and 9 bases lay between the germline ends. The CDR3 covers 13 residues. The CDR3 reads CAISAQEDYGYTF. In nucleotides, the CDR3 is TGTGCCATCAGTGCTCAGGAGGACTATGGCTACACCTTC.

This clonotype occurred once. V is TRBV30 and J is TRBJ1-5; the match to TRBD1 covers 8 bases. V lost 3 bases, J lost 5 bases, and 3 bases stayed unmatched. The CDR3 consists of 13 residues. Germline V gene sequence: CDR1 GTSNPN, CDR2 SVGIG (reference sequence). CDR3 coding DNA: TGTGCCTGGAGCAAACAGGGGGATCAGCCCCAGCATTTT. Translated, it gives CAWSKQGDQPQHF. Full variable domain (missing parts from reference TRBV30 and TRBJ1-5): SQTIHQWPATLVQPVGSPLSLECTVEGTSNPNLYWYRQAAGRGLQLLFYSVGIGQISSEVPQNLSASRPQDRQFILSSKKLLLSDSGFYLCAWSKQGDQPQHFGDGTRLSIL.

The rearrangement uses TRBV7-9 and TRBJ2-3, with 7 nucleotides matching TRBD2. CDR3 size: 15 residues. After removal of 4 bases from V and 5 bases from J, the junction contained 9 bases not matched to a gene. CDR1 is SEHNR and CDR2 is FQNEAQ in the germline V gene (reference sequence). The DNA of the CDR3 is TGTGCCAGCAGCTATACGAGCGGGGAGAAAGATACGCAGTATTTT. It specifies CASSYTSGEKDTQYF.

This clonotype showed up many times. The chain combines TRBV20-1 with TRBJ2-1; weak D call: TRBD2 (6 bases). CDR1 and CDR2 from the germline V gene are DFQATT and SNEGSKA (reference sequence). The CDR3 extends over 15 amino acids. Trimming left V 3 bases short and J 0 bases short, with 12 bases between. The CDR3 DNA sequence: TGCAGTGCTAGGCGGGGACCCCTCTCCTACAATGAGCAGTTCTTC. Protein: CSARRGPLSYNEQFF.

This clonotype was picked up many times. The chain recombines TRBV12-3 or TRBV12-4 with TRBJ2-7, with no clear D. This CDR3 is built from 14 residues. V lost 5 bases to trimming and J lost 3 bases, with 14 bases between them. The CDR3, as DNA: TGTGCCAGCAGTCCGTCCACGGTGAGCTACGAGCAGTACTTC. It specifies CASSPSTVSYEQYF.

In this sample, this clonotype turned up many times. The V and J genes are TRBV7-2 and TRBJ2-7; D not resolved. In germline, CDR1 is SGHTA, CDR2 FQGNSA. The CDR3 extends over 14 amino acids. V was pared by 1 base and J by 6 bases, with 13 bases between. The CDR3 is CASSLVQVFGEQYF. DNA for the CDR3: TGTGCCAGCAGCTTAGTTCAGGTGTTTGGCGAGCAGTACTTC. Filled out from reference TRBV7-2 and TRBJ2-7, the complete variable domain reads GAGVSQSPSNKVTEKGKDVELRCDPISGHTALYWYRQSLGQGLEFLIYFQGNSAPDKSGLPSDRFSAERTGGSVSTLTIQRTQQEDSAVYLCASSLVQVFGEQYFGPGTRLTVT.

The V call is TRBV5-1, the J call TRBJ2-7, with 7 bases that match TRBD2. The CDR3 is 17 residues long. J gave up 3 bases and V 5 bases, and 17 bases lay outside the gene matches. Germline V CDR1 and CDR2: SGHRS, YFSETQ. The CDR3, as DNA: TGCGCCAGCAGGGGTGCTTTAGTGGGAGGGGCCGTCTACGAGCAGTACTTC. Translating it yields CASRGALVGGAVYEQYF.

This clonotype appeared many times. The rearrangement links TRBV15 to TRBJ2-2, with D perhaps assigned TRBD1 or TRBD2 (5 bases each). There are 18 residues in the CDR3. Per germline, CDR1 LNHNV and CDR2 YYDKDF (reference sequence). V was shortened by 0 bases and J by 2 bases, with 16 bases between the two germline ends. The CDR3 loop reads CATSRDPPGRKNTGELFF. CDR3 DNA: TGTGCCACCAGCAGAGACCCTCCGGGACGCAAAAACACCGGGGAGCTGTTTTTT.

This clonotype was observed a few times. The V call is TRBV4-2, the J call TRBJ1-1, with D hard to call. This CDR3 is built from 14 residues. Per the germline V gene, CDR1 is LGHNA and CDR2 is YNFKEQ. Trimming shortened V by 0 bases and J by 1 base, and 6 bases separated the two germline ends. The CDR3: CASSQERRNTEAFF. The CDR3 DNA reads as TGTGCCAGCAGCCAAGAGCGCAGGAACACTGAAGCTTTCTTT.

This clonotype was detected ten times or more. The rearrangement links TRBV2 to TRBJ1-1; D might be TRBD1 (5 bases). The CDR3 totals 12 residues. Germline V lookup: CDR1 SNHLY, CDR2 FYNNEI. V shed 6 bases and J shed 2 bases, with 7 bases lying between them. Written as DNA, the CDR3 is TGTGCCAGCAGAGGGGACAACACTGAAGCTTTCTTT. It codes for CASRGDNTEAFF.

This clonotype was seen only a few times. This may arise from a read error, as a much more abundant clone is one base away. This chain connects TRBV6-2 or TRBV6-3 to TRBJ2-3; unclear D gene. The CDR3 totals 14 residues. V was pared by 5 bases and J by 5 bases, with 14 bases between. The germline V gene encodes CDR1 MNHEY and CDR2 SVGEGT. For the CDR3, the DNA is TGTGCCAGCAGTCCGCCGGACCTTCAAGATACGCAGTATTTT. Its translation: CASSPPDLQDTQYF.